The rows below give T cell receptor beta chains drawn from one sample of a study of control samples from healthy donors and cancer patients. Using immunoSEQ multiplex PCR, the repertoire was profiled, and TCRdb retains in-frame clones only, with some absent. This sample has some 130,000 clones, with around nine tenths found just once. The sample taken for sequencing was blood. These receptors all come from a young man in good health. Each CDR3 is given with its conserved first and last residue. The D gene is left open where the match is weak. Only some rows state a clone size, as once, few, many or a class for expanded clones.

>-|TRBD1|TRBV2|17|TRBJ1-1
CASSEGGRGQGNTEAFF
TGTGCCAGCAGTGAAGGGGGGAGGGGGCAGGGGAACACTGAAGCTTTCTTT
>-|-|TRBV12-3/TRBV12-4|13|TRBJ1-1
CASSPGQNTEAFF
TGTGCCAGCAGTCCGGGACAAAACACTGAAGCTTTCTTT
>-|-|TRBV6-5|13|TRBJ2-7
CASGGAVSYEQYF
TGTGCCAGCGGGGGGGCGGTCTCCTACGAGCAGTACTTC
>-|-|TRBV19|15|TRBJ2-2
CASSIRPANTGELFF
TGTGCCAGTAGTATAAGACCCGCGAACACCGGGGAGCTGTTTTTT
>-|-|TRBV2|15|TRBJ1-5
CASNRGYVGNQPQHF
TGTGCCAGCAATCGAGGATATGTCGGCAATCAGCCCCAGCATTTT
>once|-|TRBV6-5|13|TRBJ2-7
CASSQPGAGEQYF
TGTGCCAGCAGCCAACCAGGGGCGGGCGAGCAGTACTTC
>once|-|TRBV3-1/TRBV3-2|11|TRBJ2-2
CASRSGGVVFF
TGTGCCAGCAGGTCCGGGGGCGTGGTGTTTTTT
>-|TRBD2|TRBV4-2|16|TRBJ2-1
CASSRPRTSDYNEQFF
TGTGCCAGCAGCCGCCCACGTACTAGCGATTACAATGAGCAGTTCTTC
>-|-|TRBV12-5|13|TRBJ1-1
CASGFGGYTEAFF
TGTGCTAGTGGTTTCGGGGGCTACACTGAAGCTTTCTTT
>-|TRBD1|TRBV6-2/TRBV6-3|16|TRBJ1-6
CASTYGDGTGDPPLHF
TGTGCCAGCACTTATGGGGACGGGACAGGGGATCCACCCCTCCACTTT
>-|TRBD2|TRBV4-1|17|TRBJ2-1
CASSQDRRGSSYNEQFF
TGCGCCAGCAGCCAAGATCGGCGGGGGAGCTCCTACAATGAGCAGTTCTTC
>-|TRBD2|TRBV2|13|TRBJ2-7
CASIQRGGDEQYF
TGTGCCAGCATCCAGCGGGGGGGCGACGAGCAGTACTTC
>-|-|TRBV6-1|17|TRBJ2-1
CASSELLARSSYNEQFF
TGTGCCAGCAGTGAATTGTTAGCCCGGTCTTCCTACAATGAGCAGTTCTTC
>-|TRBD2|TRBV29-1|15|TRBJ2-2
CSVGSSGWNTGELFF
TGCAGCGTTGGCTCTAGCGGGTGGAACACCGGGGAGCTGTTTTTT
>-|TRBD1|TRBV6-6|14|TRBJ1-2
CASSYSGQVDGYTF
TGTGCCAGCAGTTACTCGGGACAGGTCGATGGCTACACCTTC
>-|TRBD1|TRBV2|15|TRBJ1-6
CASSGYGTGYSPLHF
TGTGCCAGCAGTGGGTATGGGACAGGGTATTCACCCCTCCACTTT
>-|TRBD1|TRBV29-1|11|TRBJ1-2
CSVTDRVGYTF
TGCAGCGTTACAGACAGGGTTGGCTACACCTTC
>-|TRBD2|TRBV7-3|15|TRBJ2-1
CASSPTSGGYNEQFF
TGTGCCAGCAGCCCTACTAGCGGGGGATACAATGAGCAGTTCTTC
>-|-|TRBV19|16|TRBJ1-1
CASSSTWRGGNTEAFF
TGTGCCAGTAGTTCCACGTGGAGGGGTGGGAACACTGAAGCTTTCTTT
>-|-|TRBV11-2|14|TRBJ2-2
CASRTGLNTGELFF
TGTGCCAGCAGGACGGGACTGAACACCGGGGAGCTGTTTTTT
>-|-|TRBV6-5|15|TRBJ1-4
CASSLGGAGDEKLFF
TGTGCCAGCAGTCTAGGGGGGGCAGGGGACGAAAAACTGTTTTTT
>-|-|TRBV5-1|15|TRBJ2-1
CASSLGQWAINEQFF
TGCGCCAGCAGCTTGGGGCAATGGGCGATAAATGAGCAGTTCTTC
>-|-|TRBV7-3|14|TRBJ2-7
CASSLDPSSYEQYF
TGTGCCAGCAGCCTGGACCCGAGCTCCTACGAGCAGTACTTC
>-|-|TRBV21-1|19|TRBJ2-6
CASSKVRTPEPSGANVLTF
TGTGCCAGCAGCAAAGTTCGGACCCCTGAACCCTCTGGGGCCAACGTCCTGACTTTC
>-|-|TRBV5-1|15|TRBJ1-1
CASSLARGTYTEAFF
TGCGCCAGCAGCTTGGCCCGGGGTACGTACACTGAAGCTTTCTTT
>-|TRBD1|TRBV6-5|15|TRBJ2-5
CASRLGQGAWETQYF
TGTGCCAGCAGGCTTGGACAGGGGGCCTGGGAGACCCAGTACTTC
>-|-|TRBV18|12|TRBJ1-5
CASSPQGWPQHF
TGTGCCAGCTCACCACAGGGGTGGCCCCAGCATTTT